These 8 T cell receptor beta chains were all obtained from the same sample, sequenced in a study of radiotherapy plus CTLA-4 blockade in lung cancer (dated by TCRdb to 2016 to 2018). The protocol used for the library was the immunoSEQ multiplex PCR assay. This immuneACCESS table, as held by TCRdb, lists in-frame sequences with V and J called but not all clones. Of the missing ones, under half trace to an unresolved V gene in checked studies; the others have no known cause. The sample table shows 15,000 to 20,000 clones, and 86% are seen once. Of the sample, around a quarter is held by the ten largest clones. The material sequenced was peripheral blood, taken from a patient treated with radiotherapy plus ipilimumab. The receptors here all came from a human donor with non-small cell lung cancer whose response to radiotherapy plus ipilimumab could not be evaluated.

The J gene is TRBJ2-2, the V gene TRBV6-1; 8 bases map to TRBD2. The CDR3 has 17 amino acids. CDR1 MNHNS and CDR2 SASEGT come from the germline V gene. V lost 2 bases, J lost 0 bases, and 5 bases stayed unmatched. The CDR3 DNA reads TGTGCCAGCAGTGAACGGGGGGGGAGATCGAACACCGGGGAGCTGTTTTTT. Translated, it gives CASSERGGRSNTGELFF.

This chain uses TRBV6-1 with TRBJ2-3, with TRBD2 matching over 9 bases. The CDR3 is 14 amino acids. Germline trimming cut 8 bases from V and 6 bases from J; bases unmatched to any gene: 9. CDR1 is MNHNS and CDR2 is SASEGT in the germline V gene. CDR3 DNA: TGTGCCAGCGGGAGCCTAGCGGGGCCCGATACGCAGTATTTT. Its translation: CASGSLAGPDTQYF.

The chain is built from TRBV28 and TRBJ1-2; 10 nucleotides align to TRBD1. This CDR3 comprises 14 residues. V was pared by 8 bases and J by 6 bases, with 9 bases of the junction left unmatched. CDR1 and CDR2 (germline): MDHEN, SYDVKM. In DNA form, the CDR3 reads TGTGCCAGCGGATCCGGGACAGGGGTTGATGGCTACACCTTC. Residues: CASGSGTGVDGYTF.

The chain recombines TRBV18 with TRBJ2-2; 9 bases align to TRBD2. The CDR3 contains 16 residues. V trimming: 3 bases; J trimming: 0 bases; junction bases outside the gene matches: 2. The germline gives CDR1 KGHSH, CDR2 LQKENI. In nucleotides, the CDR3 is TGTGCCAGCTCACCGCGACTAGCGGCGAACACCGGGGAGCTGTTTTTT. It yields the protein CASSPRLAANTGELFF. Full variable domain (missing parts from reference TRBV18 and TRBJ2-2): NAGVMQNPRHLVRRRGQEARLRCSPMKGHSHVYWYRQLPEEGLKFMVYLQKENIIDESGMPKERFSAEFPKEGPSILRIQQVVRGDSAAYFCASSPRLAANTGELFFGEGSRLTVL.

The gene calls are TRBV7-2 and TRBJ2-6; D perhaps matches TRBD2 (6 bases). CDR3 size: 17 residues. CDR1 is SGHTA and CDR2 is FQGNSA in the germline V gene. V was shortened by 3 bases and J by 0 bases, with 12 bases between the two germline ends. Here the CDR3 DNA reads TGTGCCAGCAGCTTGGAGGGGACCCACTCTGGGGCCAACGTCCTGACTTTC. This gives the protein CASSLEGTHSGANVLTF.

V gene TRBV5-1 combines with J gene TRBJ2-5; perhaps TRBD1 as D (6 bases). This CDR3 is 15 amino acids long. V gave up 7 bases and J gave up 4 bases, with 20 bases separating them. Germline lookup yields CDR1 SGHRS and CDR2 YFSETQ. DNA of the CDR3: TGCGCCAGCCGGGATTATGGGGGCTCCCCAGAGACCCAGTACTTC. Translation: CASRDYGGSPETQYF. Full variable domain (outside the CDR3, taken from reference TRBV5-1 and TRBJ2-5): KAGVTQTPRYLIKTRGQQVTLSCSPISGHRSVSWYQQTPGQGLQFLFEYFSETQRNKGNFPGRFSGRQFSNSRSEMNVSTLELGDSALYLCASRDYGGSPETQYFGPGTRLLVL.

In nucleotides, the CDR3 is TGTGCCAGCAGCCCAGGGGTCTCCTACGAGCAGTACTTC. Translated, it gives CASSPGVSYEQYF. V usage is TRBV11-2 and J usage is TRBJ2-7; D is possibly TRBD1 (6 bases). Deletions cut 5 bases from V and 0 bases from J, with 8 bases between. The CDR3 has 13 amino acids. From germline, CDR1 is SGHAT and CDR2 FQNNGV.

The chain links TRBV5-4 to TRBJ2-7, with a possible D match to TRBD2 (5 bases). This CDR3 region has 16 residues. V was shortened by 4 bases and J by 2 bases, with 19 bases between the two germline ends. Germline values: CDR1 SGHNT, CDR2 YYREEE (reference sequence). The CDR3 protein is CASSADSGPKAYEQYF. The CDR3 coding sequence is TGTGCCAGCAGCGCGGACTCCGGGCCTAAGGCCTACGAGCAGTACTTC.